Below, 26 T cell receptor beta chains from the same sample are listed, as sequenced in a study of OX40 agonist ivuxolimab in advanced cancers. The protocol was immunoSEQ multiplex PCR, while the TCRdb copy is restricted to in-frame clones and leaves out a portion. Found here are around 60,000 clones, roughly 91% of them singletons; the top ten hold approximately 0.78%. Sequencing used CD4+ or CD8+ T cells sorted from blood, obtained in a trial of the OX40 agonist ivuxolimab. These receptors originate from an adult with an advanced solid tumor such as melanoma, head and neck, liver or kidney cancer.

The chain employs TRBV2 and TRBJ2-4; possibly TRBD1 for D (5 bases). The CDR3 is 14 amino acids. V gave up 4 bases and J gave up 3 bases, with 10 bases separating them. Germline CDR1 reads SNHLY; CDR2 reads FYNNEI. CDR3 sequence (DNA): TGTGCCAGCAGTGCTCAGGGCCGCAAAAACATTCAGTACTTC. This translates into CASSAQGRKNIQYF.

The chain is built from TRBV19 and TRBJ1-3; D gene ambiguous. Germline CDR1 LNHDA, CDR2 SQIVND (reference sequence). The ends were cut back, 3 bases at V and 0 bases at J, with 9 bases in the middle. The CDR3 runs to 15 residues. CDR3 amino acids: CASSIVSVSGNTIYF. The CDR3 DNA reads TGTGCCAGTAGTATTGTGAGTGTCTCTGGAAACACCATATATTTT. Full variable domain (missing parts from reference TRBV19 and TRBJ1-3): DGGITQSPKYLFRKEGQNVTLSCEQNLNHDAMYWYRQDPGQGLRLIYYSQIVNDFQKGDIAEGYSVSREKKESFPLTVTSAQKNPTAFYLCASSIVSVSGNTIYFGEGSWLTVV.

The gene calls are TRBV19 and TRBJ1-4; TRBD1 aligns across 7 bases. The CDR3 is 14 amino acids. CDR1 is LNHDA, CDR2 SQIVND, per germline (reference sequence). After removal of 5 bases from V and 4 bases from J, the junction contained 4 bases not matched to a gene. The DNA of the CDR3 is TGTGCCAGTAGTTCTGCAGGGGGTAATGAAAAACTGTTTTTT. Its protein product is CASSSAGGNEKLFF.

This sequence joins TRBV29-1 and TRBJ1-5; a weak D match, TRBD1 (6 bases). The ends were cut back, 5 bases at V and 9 bases at J, with 14 bases in the middle. CDR3 length: 12 residues. CDR1 is SQVTM and CDR2 is ANQGSEA in the germline V gene. The CDR3 region is CSVSTGSGPQHF. The CDR3, as DNA: TGCAGCGTTTCGACAGGCTCGGGGCCCCAGCATTTT. Filled out from reference TRBV29-1 and TRBJ1-5, the complete variable domain reads SAVISQKPSRDICQRGTSLTIQCQVDSQVTMMFWYRQQPGQSLTLIATANQGSEATYESGFVIDKFPISRPNLTFSTLTVSNMSPEDSSIYLCSVSTGSGPQHFGDGTRLSIL.

In this sample, this clone turned up a few times. The V call is TRBV4-2, the J call TRBJ2-1, with D perhaps TRBD2 (6 bases). CDR3 length equals 14 residues. The V end was cut by 2 bases, the J end by 4 bases, with 9 bases between. From germline, CDR1 is LGHNA and CDR2 YNFKEQ. DNA for the CDR3: TGTGCCAGCAGCCAAAGCGGGCTTTACAATGAGCAGTTCTTC. This translates into CASSQSGLYNEQFF.

This CDR3 is CASSSAGGSYTEAFF. The CDR3 DNA reads TGTGCCAGCAGCTCAGCAGGTGGCAGCTACACTGAAGCTTTCTTT. The chain is built from TRBV7-3 and TRBJ1-1, with D hard to call. The V and J ends lost 4 bases and 3 bases respectively, with 15 bases between them. Germline V CDR1 and CDR2: SGHTA, FQGTGA. This CDR3 has 15 amino acids.

The chain couples TRBV6-6 to TRBJ1-6; D uncertain. The CDR3 covers 15 residues. CDR1 and CDR2 from the germline V gene are MNHNY and SVGAGI (reference sequence). Trimming stripped 5 bases from V and 6 bases from J, with 14 bases between. DNA for the CDR3: TGTGCCAGCAGTGTAGTACAGAGGCCTAATTCACCCCTCCACTTT. It encodes CASSVVQRPNSPLHF.

This chain connects TRBV7-9 to TRBJ2-1; D is perhaps TRBD2 (6 bases). CDR1 is SEHNR, CDR2 FQNEAQ, per germline (reference sequence). This CDR3 is 17 amino acids long. With 3 bases removed from V and 7 bases from J, the gap between germline ends came to 22 bases. The CDR3 region has the DNA TGTGCCAGCAGCTTTGCTAGCGCTGAAGGAATCTTGAATGAGCAGTTCTTC. Translated, it gives CASSFASAEGILNEQFF.

This sequence joins TRBV9 and TRBJ2-6, with a weak D call TRBD1 (5 bases). Germline lookup yields CDR1 SGDLS and CDR2 YYNGEE. V was clipped by 0 bases and J by 4 bases, with 8 bases between them. The CDR3 has 15 residues. The CDR3 DNA is TGTGCCAGCAGCGTAGAAGGGGTCGGGGCCAACGTCCTGACTTTC. It encodes CASSVEGVGANVLTF.

The chain recombines TRBV4-1 with TRBJ2-4; TRBD2 aligns across 8 bases. The CDR3 is 17 amino acids. V trimming: 1 base; J trimming: 0 bases; junction bases outside the gene matches: 5. From germline, CDR1 is MGHRA and CDR2 YSYEKL. In DNA form, the CDR3 reads TGCGCCAGCAGCCAAGCGGGAGGGCTCTTAGCCAAAAACATTCAGTACTTC. This sequence encodes CASSQAGGLLAKNIQYF.

A note on this clone: A junction end diverges from the germline sequence, so it may reflect a read error. Other DNA variants within this sample encode the same CDR3. The chain combines TRBV15 with TRBJ2-7; no definite D call. CDR1 and CDR2 from the germline V gene are LNHNV and YYDKDF (reference sequence). There are 14 residues in the CDR3. The CDR3 DNA reads as TGCGCCACCAGTAGAGATATAGGCCCCAACGAGCAGTACTTC. Amino acids: CATSRDIGPNEQYF.

This rearrangement joins TRBV7-2 to TRBJ2-3; 8 nucleotides agree with TRBD2. Trimming at V came to 4 bases and at J to 1 base, leaving 4 bases not matched to a gene. Germline values: CDR1 SGHTA, CDR2 FQGNSA. This CDR3 is 15 amino acids long. In DNA, the CDR3 is TGTGCCAGCAGCTCGCGAGCGGGGGGCACAGATACGCAGTATTTT. Translating gives CASSSRAGGTDTQYF.

This clone was observed a single time. The chain recombines TRBV6-6 with TRBJ2-3; TRBD2 matches 15 bases. V trimming: 7 bases; J trimming: 4 bases; junction bases outside the gene matches: 6. Per the germline V gene, CDR1 is MNHNY and CDR2 is SVGAGI (reference sequence). The CDR3 consists of 16 residues. The CDR3 DNA follows: TGTGCCAGCAAATCCGGGACTAGCGGGGGGCCAGATACGCAGTATTTT. It codes for CASKSGTSGGPDTQYF.

This chain connects TRBV5-1 to TRBJ2-3; TRBD2 matches at 10 bases. Germline loops: CDR1 SGHRS, CDR2 YFSETQ. The CDR3 consists of 18 residues. V dropped 4 bases and J dropped 4; count of bases not matched to a gene: 15. The CDR3 reads CASSPQLWASGSADTQYF. Written as DNA, the CDR3 is TGCGCCAGCAGCCCCCAGCTATGGGCTAGCGGGAGTGCAGATACGCAGTATTTT.

V is TRBV5-1 and J is TRBJ1-1; D gene ambiguous. This CDR3 region has 12 residues. The germline V gene encodes CDR1 SGHRS and CDR2 YFSETQ. Trimming shortened V by 2 bases and J by 1 base, and 3 bases separated the two germline ends. CDR3 sequence: CASSLPNTEAFF. In DNA form, the CDR3 reads TGCGCCAGCAGCTTACCGAACACTGAAGCTTTCTTT.

The V call is TRBV7-9, the J call TRBJ2-3; D may correspond to TRBD1 or TRBD2 (5 bases each). V was clipped by 0 bases and J by 3 bases, with 10 bases between them. This CDR3 comprises 15 residues. In germline, CDR1 is SEHNR, CDR2 FQNEAQ (reference sequence). CDR3 DNA sequence: TGTGCCAGCAGCTTAGCGGGGGTGAGGACAGATACGCAGTATTTT. Translating gives CASSLAGVRTDTQYF.

The chain combines TRBV2 with TRBJ1-1, with 10 bases lining up with TRBD1. V trimming: 3 bases; J trimming: 7 bases; junction bases outside the gene matches: 14. CDR3 size: 17 residues. Per germline, CDR1 SNHLY and CDR2 FYNNEI. CDR3 sequence: CASSDGVLLGQGIEAFF. CDR3 sequence (DNA): TGTGCCAGCAGTGATGGCGTTTTGCTGGGACAGGGGATTGAAGCTTTCTTT.

In its sample, this clone was seen once. The chain has TRBV5-1 and TRBJ2-5; 9 positions match TRBD2. Germline lookup yields CDR1 SGHRS and CDR2 YFSETQ. V lost 5 bases, J lost 5 bases, and 7 bases stayed unmatched. The CDR3 extends over 14 amino acids. The CDR3, as DNA: TGCGCCAGCAGAATTCAAACTAGCGGGGAGACCCAGTACTTC. It yields the protein CASRIQTSGETQYF.

V usage is TRBV29-1 and J usage is TRBJ2-5; D unclear. The CDR3 sequence is 13 residues long. With 4 bases removed from V and 5 bases from J, the gap between germline ends came to 14 bases. Germline CDR1 is SQVTM and CDR2 is ANQGSEA. CDR3 loop: CSVGSVGAETQYF. CDR3 DNA sequence: TGCAGCGTTGGCTCCGTAGGAGCGGAGACCCAGTACTTC.

The genes are TRBV7-2 and TRBJ1-1; D remains ambiguous. V was clipped by 4 bases and J by 2 bases, with 8 bases between them. The V gene's germline CDR1 is SGHTA and CDR2 FQGNSA. This CDR3 region has 13 residues. The CDR3 region is CASSSQVNTEAFF. CDR3 bases: TGTGCCAGCAGCTCCCAGGTAAACACTGAAGCTTTCTTT.

The gene calls are TRBV6-6 and TRBJ2-1; TRBD1 matches at 7 bases. The germline V gene encodes CDR1 MNHNY and CDR2 SVGAGI (reference sequence). Trimming took 4 bases from V and 7 from J; bases not matched to a gene: 4. The CDR3 loop spans 13 amino acids. CDR3 DNA: TGTGCCAGCAGTTCACAGGGGCGGAATGAGCAGTTCTTC. Translation: CASSSQGRNEQFF.

The V and J genes are TRBV7-2 and TRBJ1-1, with TRBD1 as a possible D gene (6 bases). The CDR3 sequence is 14 residues long. V lost 5 bases to trimming and J lost 0 bases, with 10 bases between them. In germline, CDR1 is SGHTA, CDR2 FQGNSA. CDR3 DNA sequence: TGTGCCAGCAGCCCACAGGGAATGAACACTGAAGCTTTCTTT. Translation gives CASSPQGMNTEAFF.

This clone was seen a handful of times. This chain links TRBV2 with TRBJ1-4, with unresolved D. This CDR3 spans 13 amino acids. Germline CDR1 is SNHLY and CDR2 is FYNNEI. V shed 5 bases and J shed 5 bases, with 9 bases lying between them. The CDR3 protein is CASSSTSNEKLFF. CDR3 sequence (DNA): TGTGCCAGCAGTTCTACATCGAATGAAAAACTGTTTTTT.

The CDR3, as DNA: TGTGCCAGCAGCCTTACCTTCGAAGCTTTCTTT. Translating it yields CASSLTFEAFF. The gene calls are TRBV7-9 and TRBJ1-1, with D unclear. This CDR3 comprises 11 residues. Germline CDR1 reads SEHNR; CDR2 reads FQNEAQ (reference sequence). Trimming pared 5 bases from V and 8 bases from J, leaving 9 bases between.

The V gene is TRBV29-1, the J gene TRBJ1-1; D unclear. The CDR3 covers 15 residues. CDR1 SQVTM and CDR2 ANQGSEA come from the germline V gene. V was shortened by 7 bases and J by 0 bases, with 18 bases between the two germline ends. The CDR3 DNA reads TGCAGCGCCTCTTCGCGGGCTGGCATGAACACTGAAGCTTTCTTT. This encodes CSASSRAGMNTEAFF.

This clone occurred a few times. This sequence joins TRBV13 and TRBJ2-3; D not resolved. Trimming removed 9 bases from V and 3 bases from J, with 10 bases in between. The CDR3 has 12 amino acids. CDR1 is PRHDT, CDR2 FYEKMQ, per germline (reference sequence). The CDR3 spells CARAPVTDTQYF. DNA of the CDR3: TGTGCCAGAGCACCCGTTACAGATACGCAGTATTTT.